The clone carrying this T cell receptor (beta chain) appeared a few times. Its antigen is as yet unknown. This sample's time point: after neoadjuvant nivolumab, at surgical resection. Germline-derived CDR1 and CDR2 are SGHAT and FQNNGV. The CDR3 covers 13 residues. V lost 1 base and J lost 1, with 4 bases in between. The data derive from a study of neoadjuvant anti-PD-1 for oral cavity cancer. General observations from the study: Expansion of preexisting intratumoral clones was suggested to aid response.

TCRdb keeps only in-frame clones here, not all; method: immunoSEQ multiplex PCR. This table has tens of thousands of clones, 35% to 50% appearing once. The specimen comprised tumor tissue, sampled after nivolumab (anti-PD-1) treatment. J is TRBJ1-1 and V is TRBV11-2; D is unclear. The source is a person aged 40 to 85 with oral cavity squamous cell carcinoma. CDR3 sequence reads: CASSLGRNTEAFF. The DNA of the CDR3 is TGTGCCAGCAGCTTAGGACGGAACACTGAAGCTTTCTTT.